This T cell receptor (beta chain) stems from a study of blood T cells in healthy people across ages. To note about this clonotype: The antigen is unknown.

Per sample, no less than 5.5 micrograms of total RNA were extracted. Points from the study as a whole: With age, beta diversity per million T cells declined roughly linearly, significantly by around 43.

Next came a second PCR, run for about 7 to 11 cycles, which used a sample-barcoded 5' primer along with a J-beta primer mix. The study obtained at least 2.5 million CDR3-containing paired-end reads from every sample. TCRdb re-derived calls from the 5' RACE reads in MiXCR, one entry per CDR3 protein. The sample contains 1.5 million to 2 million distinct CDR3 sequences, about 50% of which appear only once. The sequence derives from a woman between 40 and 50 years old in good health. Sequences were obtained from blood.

The CDR3 region has the DNA TGTGCCAGCAGCGTAGAACACCTTAGCACAGATACGCAGTATTTT. The encoded protein is CASSVEHLSTDTQYF. This sequence joins TRBV9 and TRBJ2-3; D call uncertain. Trimming removed 0 bases at V and 0 bases at J, with 8 bases between. The CDR3 consists of 15 residues. Per germline, CDR1 SGDLS and CDR2 YYNGEE.